These T cell receptor beta chains were read from a single sample in a study of T cells after yellow fever vaccination. TCRdb ran MiXCR on the 5' RACE reads and lists one entry per CDR3 protein. The sample yields a few hundred thousand distinct CDR3 sequences, around a tenth seen once. The specimen comprised PBMCs, sampled on the day of the first yellow fever vaccination. These receptors came from a young man who received the YFV17D yellow fever vaccine. The CDR3 runs from the conserved cysteine through the conserved F or W. The D gene is left open where the match is weak. A clone size is listed for some rows: how often the clone was seen (once, few, many), or a class if it is expanded.

TRBJ2-2 14 TRBV7-2 - few TGTGCCAGCACCAGGACGGAACACGGCGGGGAGCTGTTTTTT CASTRTEHGGELFF
TRBJ2-7 15 TRBV29-1 TRBD2 few TGCAGCGTTGAAGATAAGAGCGGGGGCTTGTACGAGCAGTACTTC CSVEDKSGGLYEQYF
TRBJ2-5 14 TRBV12-3/TRBV12-4 - - TGTGCCAGCAGTTGGACAGCTCTATTCGAGACCCAGTACTTC CASSWTALFETQYF
TRBJ2-3 15 TRBV18 - - TGTGCCAGCTCACCTCAGCCGCGGGCCGCGGATACGCAGTATTTT CASSPQPRAADTQYF
TRBJ1-1 15 TRBV12-3/TRBV12-4 - - TGTGCCAGCAGCGTACTGGGGGGCGCCGGGATAGAAGCTTTCTTT CASSVLGGAGIEAFF
TRBJ1-3 13 TRBV4-2 - few TGTGCCAGCAGCCAAGATCCGGGGAGAGCACTGCATTTT CASSQDPGRALHF
TRBJ1-2 15 TRBV7-9 - - TGTGCCAGCAGCTCCACACCCAACTCTAACTATGGCTACACCTTC CASSSTPNSNYGYTF
TRBJ2-7 15 TRBV7-2 TRBD2 - TGTGCCAGCACCCAACTAGCGGGGCCCTACTACGAGCAGTACTTC CASTQLAGPYYEQYF
TRBJ2-5 12 TRBV29-1 - - TGCAGCGTTGGACAGCACCAAGAGACCCAGTACTTC CSVGQHQETQYF
TRBJ2-1 13 TRBV20-1 TRBD2 many TGCAGTGCCGCAAGCGGGGACTACAATGAGCAGTTCTTC CSAASGDYNEQFF
TRBJ2-3 14 TRBV20-1 TRBD2 - TGCAGTGCACCCCTAGCGGGGGTCCCAGATACGCAGTATTTT CSAPLAGVPDTQYF
TRBJ2-2 14 TRBV29-1 - few TGCAGCGTTTCCCAGGACCCCAACACCGGGGAGCTGTTTTTT CSVSQDPNTGELFF
TRBJ2-3 15 TRBV20-1 TRBD2 - TGCAGTGCTAAAGATAGCGGGGGGGCCGGAGATACGCAGTATTTT CSAKDSGGAGDTQYF
TRBJ2-2 15 TRBV28 - - TGTGCCAGCAGTTTATCGGAGGGGGCGGCCGGGGAGCTGTTTTTT CASSLSEGAAGELFF
TRBJ2-1 16 TRBV5-6 - - TGTGCCAGCAGCGGCCGGCTCCTCTGCTCCTACAATGAGCAGTTCTTC CASSGRLLCSYNEQFF
TRBJ2-2 17 TRBV7-2 - - TGTGCCAGCAGCTTAAAAGCGTCCTTCCAAACTACCGGGGAGCTGTTTTTT CASSLKASFQTTGELFF
TRBJ2-5 16 TRBV5-4 TRBD1 - TGTGCCAGCAGCTGGGGGCCAGGGGGACCCCAAGAGACCCAGTACTTC CASSWGPGGPQETQYF
TRBJ1-1 15 TRBV14 - - TGTGCCAGCAGCCAAGGCCCTCGGTGGGACACTGAAGCTTTCTTT CASSQGPRWDTEAFF
TRBJ2-1 17 TRBV5-1 TRBD2 few TGCGCCAGCAGCTACTTAGGCGGGGGGGCCTTGTCCAATGAGCAGTTCTTC CASSYLGGGALSNEQFF
TRBJ2-4 13 TRBV5-6 - many TGTGCCAGCAGCTTTAAGGGGGGAAACATTCAGTACTTC CASSFKGGNIQYF
TRBJ2-3 13 TRBV19 - few TGTGCCAGTACCCAGGGAGGACAAGATACGCAGTATTTT CASTQGGQDTQYF
TRBJ2-2 19 TRBV7-6 TRBD2 - TGTGCCACCCCCAAGATAGGGACTAGCGGGGGCCCTAACACCGGGGAGCTGTTTTTT CATPKIGTSGGPNTGELFF
TRBJ1-2 14 TRBV3-1 - - TGTGCCAGCAGCCCGTTGGACAGTAGCTATGGCTACACCTTC CASSPLDSSYGYTF
TRBJ2-1 14 TRBV20-1 TRBD1 - TGCAGTGCTAGAGCAGGACAGGCGAACAATGAGCAGTTCTTC CSARAGQANNEQFF
TRBJ1-2 12 TRBV25-1 - few TGTGCCAGCAATGGCAGGAACTATGGCTACACCTTC CASNGRNYGYTF
TRBJ2-2 15 TRBV5-1 - few TGCGCCAGCAGCGTCTCCCAGGTCAACACCGGGGAGCTGTTTTTT CASSVSQVNTGELFF
TRBJ2-3 12 TRBV20-1 TRBD1 few TGCAGTGCCCAGAGGGGGCTTGGTACGCAGTATTTT CSAQRGLGTQYF
TRBJ2-5 15 TRBV12-3/TRBV12-4 TRBD1 few TGTGCCAGCAGACGAGGACAGGGGAACCAAGAGACCCAGTACTTC CASRRGQGNQETQYF
TRBJ2-5 14 TRBV5-1 - many TGCGCCAGCAGCTTGGAACGTGTCCAAGAGACCCAGTACTTC CASSLERVQETQYF
TRBJ1-5 16 TRBV4-1 - - TGCGCCAGCAGCCGAAAAAAGGGGGACGGAGATCAGCCCCAGCATTTT CASSRKKGDGDQPQHF
TRBJ2-5 13 TRBV12-3/TRBV12-4 - - TGTGCCAGCAGTTTCGGCGACCAAGAGACCCAGTACTTC CASSFGDQETQYF
TRBJ2-3 12 TRBV7-2 TRBD2 few TGTGCCAGCAGTCAGGGAGGGCGTAATATGCATTTT CASSQGGRNMHF
TRBJ2-1 15 TRBV3-1 - - TGTGCCAGCAGCCGCCCAACTGGGGGGCGCAATGAGCAGTTCTTC CASSRPTGGRNEQFF
TRBJ1-1 13 TRBV20-1 - few TGCAGTGCTAGAATGGCAGGGCAAACTGAAGCTTTCTTT CSARMAGQTEAFF
TRBJ2-5 15 TRBV3-1 - - TGTGCCAGCAGCCAAGATGGCCTGGCCCAAGAGACCCAGTACTTC CASSQDGLAQETQYF
TRBJ2-1 14 TRBV12-3/TRBV12-4 - - TGTGCCAGCAGTGAGACTAGGCCCTACAATGAGCAGTTCTTC CASSETRPYNEQFF
TRBJ2-3 16 TRBV20-1 - once TGCAGTGCCGGACGAACTAGACCGTTACCCACAGATACGCAGTATTTT CSAGRTRPLPTDTQYF
TRBJ2-2 16 TRBV11-2 - few TGTGCCAGCAGCTTAGGGGTGACTACGAACACCGGGGAGCTGTTTTTT CASSLGVTTNTGELFF
TRBJ2-7 16 TRBV7-9 - few TGTGCCAGCAGCTTATCCTTCGCAGTCACCAACTACGAGCAGTACTTC CASSLSFAVTNYEQYF
TRBJ2-3 16 TRBV12-3/TRBV12-4 - few TGTGCCAGCAGTTTAACTTGGGCGGGGTTGGCAGATACGCAGTATTTT CASSLTWAGLADTQYF
TRBJ1-1 14 TRBV19 - - TGTGCCAGTAGTATGCCCCGGGGACATGAAGAAGCTTTCTTT CASSMPRGHEEAFF
TRBJ1-2 14 TRBV5-1 - few TGCGCCAGCAGCCCGGCCGGGACATCATCTCGCTACACCTTC CASSPAGTSSRYTF